The rows below give T cell receptor beta chains drawn from one sample of a study of blood T cell repertoires in COVID-19. Profiled with immunoSEQ multiplex PCR; TCRdb holds only in-frame clones, not every one. The table includes around 80,000 clones, about 87% detected once. Sequencing input: peripheral blood. The receptors come from an elderly man with active or convalescent COVID-19. CDR3s include the opening cysteine and the closing phenylalanine or tryptophan. D genes are given only for firm matches. Some rows mark clone size as missing; the rest say once, few, many or name a class of expanded clone.

V	J	D	length	size	CDR3	DNA
TRBV7-8	TRBJ1-3	-	17	once	CASSLRVSLNSGNTIYF	TGTGCCAGCAGCTTACGAGTGTCCTTAAACTCTGGAAACACCATATATTTT
TRBV3-1/TRBV3-2	TRBJ2-2	-	15	-	CASSQDASRAGELFF	TGTGCCAGCAGCCAAGACGCGAGTCGGGCCGGGGAGCTGTTTTTT
TRBV9	TRBJ1-2	TRBD1	13	-	CASSAGTAYGYTF	TGTGCCAGCAGCGCCGGGACAGCCTATGGCTACACCTTC
TRBV7-8	TRBJ1-1	TRBD1	15	few	CASSLLQGAGTEAFF	TGTGCCAGCAGCTTACTACAGGGGGCTGGCACTGAAGCTTTCTTT
TRBV6-5	TRBJ1-6	-	15	-	CAIRGSSSYNSPLHF	TGTGCCATCCGGGGGAGCAGCTCCTATAATTCACCCCTCCACTTT
TRBV13	TRBJ2-1	-	17	-	CASSFRLGRPPYNEQFF	TGTGCCAGCAGCTTCCGTTTGGGGCGTCCCCCCTACAATGAGCAGTTCTTC
TRBV11-3	TRBJ1-6	TRBD1	14	-	CASRNRGHSSPLHF	TGTGCCAGCAGAAACAGGGGGCACTCTTCACCCCTCCACTTT
TRBV6-5	TRBJ1-4	-	15	-	CASSPTGTGNEKLFF	TGTGCCAGCAGTCCTACAGGGACGGGTAATGAAAAACTGTTTTTT
TRBV5-6	TRBJ1-6	-	12	-	CASSLSNSPLHF	TGTGCCAGCAGCTTGAGCAATTCACCCCTCCACTTT
TRBV4-1	TRBJ1-2	TRBD1	14	-	CASSPAGQLYGYTF	TGCGCCAGCAGCCCCGCGGGACAGCTCTATGGCTACACCTTC
TRBV19	TRBJ1-6	TRBD1	14	-	CASNLGQGGSPLHF	TGTGCCAGTAATTTAGGACAGGGCGGATCACCCCTCCACTTT
TRBV25-1	TRBJ1-3	TRBD1	17	few	CASSDGTGAYSGNTIYF	TGTGCCAGCAGTGACGGGACAGGGGCCTACTCTGGAAACACCATATATTTT
TRBV5-1	TRBJ2-3	TRBD2	15	-	CASSPGLAAKDTQYF	TGCGCCAGCAGCCCCGGACTAGCGGCGAAAGATACGCAGTATTTT
TRBV6-5	TRBJ1-4	-	13	-	CASTAGGIEKLFF	TGTGCCAGTACTGCCGGGGGAATCGAAAAACTGTTTTTT
TRBV28	TRBJ2-4	-	16	once	CASSLRPGGGENIQYF	TGTGCCAGCAGTTTAAGGCCTGGGGGAGGCGAAAACATTCAGTACTTC
TRBV7-2	TRBJ2-1	-	15	-	CASSLGGGLYNEQFF	TGTGCCAGCAGCTTAGGGGGGGGCTTATACAATGAGCAGTTCTTC
TRBV5-6	TRBJ2-1	TRBD2	16	-	CASSLDLAGVYNEQFF	TGTGCCAGCAGCTTGGACCTAGCGGGGGTATACAATGAGCAGTTCTTC
TRBV5-4	TRBJ1-6	TRBD1	15	-	CASSSGQGAISPLHF	TGTGCCAGCAGCTCGGGACAGGGGGCCATCTCACCCCTCCACTTT
TRBV10-3	TRBJ2-2	-	11	once	CAITTGGELFF	TGTGCCATCACGACGGGCGGGGAGCTGTTTTTT
TRBV3-1/TRBV3-2	TRBJ2-4	-	16	-	CASSQVFSGAKNIQYF	TGTGCCAGCAGCCAAGTCTTTAGCGGAGCCAAAAACATTCAGTACTTC
TRBV9	TRBJ2-3	TRBD2	16	once	CASRQETSGGPDTQYF	TGTGCCAGCAGACAGGAAACTAGCGGGGGCCCAGATACGCAGTATTTT
TRBV29-1	TRBJ2-5	-	13	-	CSAGPTGKETQYF	TGCAGCGCCGGACCGACAGGAAAAGAGACCCAGTACTTC
TRBV9	TRBJ2-2	-	15	-	CASSVAGDNTGELFF	TGTGCCAGCAGCGTAGCAGGGGACAACACCGGGGAGCTGTTTTTT
TRBV19	TRBJ1-2	-	14	-	CASSISAGLDGYTF	TGTGCCAGTAGTATATCGGCAGGTCTGGATGGCTACACCTTC
TRBV24-1	TRBJ1-1	TRBD1	14	-	CATSGGQGSTEAFF	TGTGCCACCAGTGGAGGACAGGGGTCGACTGAAGCTTTCTTT
TRBV11-3	TRBJ2-2	-	14	-	CASKKRGATGELFF	TGTGCCAGCAAAAAACGGGGAGCGACCGGGGAGCTGTTTTTT
TRBV3-1/TRBV3-2	TRBJ2-1	-	16	-	CASSQPLAVSYNEQFF	TGTGCCAGCAGCCAACCCCTGGCAGTCTCCTACAATGAGCAGTTCTTC
TRBV11-3	TRBJ1-2	-	13	-	CASSLASGDGYTF	TGTGCCAGCAGCTTAGCCTCGGGGGATGGCTACACCTTC
TRBV4-2	TRBJ2-1	TRBD2	17	-	CASSRKLAGDSYNEQFF	TGTGCCAGCAGCCGCAAACTAGCGGGGGACTCCTACAATGAGCAGTTCTTC
TRBV12-2	TRBJ1-1	-	20	-	CASRSIFEGVRGQINTEAFF	TGTGCAAGTCGCTCAATATTTGAGGGTGTCAGGGGGCAAATTAACACTGAAGCTTTCTTT
TRBV7-8	TRBJ2-2	-	14	-	CASHSHLMTGELFF	TGTGCCAGCCACAGCCACCTGATGACCGGGGAGCTGTTTTTT
TRBV27	TRBJ1-3	TRBD1	17	-	CASSLLGTGVGGNTIYF	TGTGCCAGCAGTTTATTAGGGACAGGGGTCGGTGGAAACACCATATATTTT
TRBV28	TRBJ1-2	-	14	-	CASSPEDSNYGYTF	TGTGCCAGCAGTCCCGAGGACAGTAACTATGGCTACACCTTC
TRBV24-1	TRBJ1-5	-	13	-	CATSDPPNQPQHF	TGTGCCACCAGTGACCCCCCAAATCAGCCCCAGCATTTT
TRBV5-1	TRBJ1-6	-	15	-	CASSLSSGFGSPLHF	TGCGCCAGCAGCTTGTCATCAGGGTTCGGTTCACCCCTCCACTTT
TRBV30	TRBJ1-1	-	10	-	CACSKSGAFF	TGTGCCTGCAGTAAAAGCGGAGCTTTCTTT
TRBV5-1	TRBJ1-1	-	14	few	CASSPRGLNTEAFF	TGCGCCAGCAGCCCCCGGGGTTTAAACACTGAAGCTTTCTTT
TRBV5-1	TRBJ2-3	-	16	-	CASSLEGDKGVDTQYF	TGCGCCAGCAGCTTGGAGGGGGACAAAGGGGTGGATACGCAGTATTTT
TRBV11-1	TRBJ1-6	-	15	-	CASSARSRENSPLHF	TGTGCCAGCAGCGCCCGCAGCAGGGAAAATTCACCCCTCCACTTT
TRBV14	TRBJ1-1	-	12	-	CASSQSDTEAFF	TGTGCCAGCAGCCAGAGCGACACTGAAGCTTTCTTT
TRBV7-9	TRBJ1-4	TRBD1	16	once	CASSLAGGQTNEKLFF	TGTGCCAGCAGCTTAGCAGGGGGCCAAACTAATGAAAAACTGTTTTTT
TRBV5-1	TRBJ1-2	TRBD1	14	-	CASSGQGKSAGYTF	TGCGCCAGCAGCGGACAGGGGAAAAGCGCTGGCTACACCTTC